The source of this T cell receptor (beta chain) is a study of monozygotic twins with inflammatory bowel disease. Every TCR library used approximately 4,000 ng of total RNA. From the 5' RACE reads, TCRdb lists one entry per CDR3 protein and no DNA. Seen in this sample are some 450,000 distinct CDR3 sequences; the ten most common clones hold 2.4%. Germline CDR1 is SGHTA and CDR2 is FQGNSA. The CDR3 spans 15 residues. The study, taken as a whole, reports: Sharing of clonotypes with others was lower in IBD patients than in healthy twins, and this was especially so with disease activity.

The template was total RNA from whole blood, with no T cell sorting. A note on this clonotype: Antigen specificity is unknown.

Sequencing input: blood. The chain uses TRBV7-2 and TRBJ1-4; there is no DNA to check the TCRdb D call of TRBD1. This sequence was found in a human donor with ulcerative colitis or Crohn's disease, or a healthy co-twin of an affected twin (not recorded which). CDR3 in amino acids: CASSLAGPWNEKLFF.